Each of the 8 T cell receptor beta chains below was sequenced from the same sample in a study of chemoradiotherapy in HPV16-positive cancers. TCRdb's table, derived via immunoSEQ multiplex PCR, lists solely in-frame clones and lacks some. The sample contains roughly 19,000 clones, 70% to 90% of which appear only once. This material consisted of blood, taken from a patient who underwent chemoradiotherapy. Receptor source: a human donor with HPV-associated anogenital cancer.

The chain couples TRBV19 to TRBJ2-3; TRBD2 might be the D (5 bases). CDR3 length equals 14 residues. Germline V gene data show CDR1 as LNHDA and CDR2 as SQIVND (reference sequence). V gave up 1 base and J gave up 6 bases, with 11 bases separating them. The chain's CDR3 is CASSIGGSSDTQYF. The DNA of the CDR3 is TGTGCCAGTAGTATAGGAGGGAGTTCGGATACGCAGTATTTT.

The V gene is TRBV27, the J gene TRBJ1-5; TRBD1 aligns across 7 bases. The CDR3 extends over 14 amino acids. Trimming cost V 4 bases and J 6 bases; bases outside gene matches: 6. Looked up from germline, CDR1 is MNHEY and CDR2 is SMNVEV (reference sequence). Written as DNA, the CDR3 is TGTGCCAGCAGTTCCCGACAGGGACTTCAGCCCCAGCATTTT. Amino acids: CASSSRQGLQPQHF.

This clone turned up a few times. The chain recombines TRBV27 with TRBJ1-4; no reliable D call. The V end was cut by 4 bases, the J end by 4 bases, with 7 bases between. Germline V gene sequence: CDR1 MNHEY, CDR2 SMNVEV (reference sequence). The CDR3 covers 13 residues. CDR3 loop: CASSSFGNEKLFF. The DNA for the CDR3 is TGTGCCAGCAGTTCATTCGGTAATGAAAAACTGTTTTTT.

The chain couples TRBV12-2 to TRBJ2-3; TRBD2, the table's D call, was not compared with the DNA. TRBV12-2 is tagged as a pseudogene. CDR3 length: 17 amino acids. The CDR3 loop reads CASRRTSGRTPADTQYF. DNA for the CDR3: TGTGCAAGTCGCCGGACTAGCGGGAGGACCCCCGCAGATACGCAGTATTTT.

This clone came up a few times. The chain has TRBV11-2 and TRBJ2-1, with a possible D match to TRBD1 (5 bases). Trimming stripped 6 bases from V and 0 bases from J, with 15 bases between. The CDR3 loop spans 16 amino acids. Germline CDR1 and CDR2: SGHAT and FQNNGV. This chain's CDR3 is CASRNDPGFSYNEQFF. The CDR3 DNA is TGTGCCAGCAGGAATGACCCAGGGTTCTCCTACAATGAGCAGTTCTTC.

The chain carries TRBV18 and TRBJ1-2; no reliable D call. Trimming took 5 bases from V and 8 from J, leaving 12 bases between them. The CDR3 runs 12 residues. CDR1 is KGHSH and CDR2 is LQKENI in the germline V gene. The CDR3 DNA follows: TGTGCCAGCTCATTGACGGCGGGCGGCTACACCTTC. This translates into CASSLTAGGYTF.

In DNA, the CDR3 is TGTGCCAGCAGTTTGTCACTAGCCCGTACCCAAGAGACCCAGTACTTC. It is translated as CASSLSLARTQETQYF. The rearrangement uses TRBV28 and TRBJ2-5; TRBD2 is a possible D gene (6 bases). The CDR3 is 16 residues long. Germline V gene data show CDR1 as MDHEN and CDR2 as SYDVKM. Trimming removed 3 bases from V and 1 base from J, with 15 bases in between. The variable domain in full, with the rest retrieved from reference TRBV28 and TRBJ2-5, is DVKVTQSSRYLVKRTGEKVFLECVQDMDHENMFWYRQDPGLGLRLIYFSYDVKMKEKGDIPEGYSVSREKKERFSLILESASTNQTSMYLCASSLSLARTQETQYFGPGTRLLVL.

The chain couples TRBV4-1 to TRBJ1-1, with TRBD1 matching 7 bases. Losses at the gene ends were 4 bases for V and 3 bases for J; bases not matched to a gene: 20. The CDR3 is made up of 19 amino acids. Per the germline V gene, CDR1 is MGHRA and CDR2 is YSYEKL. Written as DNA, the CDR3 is TGCGCCAGCAGCCGGATGACCGGGACAGCTTTTACTTGGCACACTGAAGCTTTCTTT. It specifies CASSRMTGTAFTWHTEAFF.